These T cell receptor beta chains were read from a single sample in a study of blood T cell repertoires in COVID-19. TCRdb keeps only in-frame clones here, not all; method: immunoSEQ multiplex PCR. In the table there are around 180,000 clones, roughly 79% of which are singletons. Sequences were obtained from peripheral blood. The receptors here all came from an elderly woman with COVID-19, enrolled during active disease. The CDR3 runs from the conserved cysteine through the conserved F or W. Each record gives: J gene, clone size, V gene, D gene, CDR3 DNA, CDR3 protein. D genes are given only for firm matches. Only part of the rows carry a size: once, few, many, or a class if the clone is expanded.

TRBJ2-7	few	TRBV5-1	NA	TGCGCCAGCAGCGAGGGGGACTCCTACGAGCAGTACTTC	CASSEGDSYEQYF
TRBJ1-4	few	TRBV7-2	NA	TGTGCCAGCAGCGAGCAGGGTTGGGAAAAACTGTTTTTT	CASSEQGWEKLFF
TRBJ1-1	few	TRBV24-1	NA	TGTGCCACCAGTGATATGGGGCTTCTCGAAGCTTTCTTT	CATSDMGLLEAFF
TRBJ1-3	NA	TRBV2	NA	TGTGCCAGCAGTTCCTCCCCTGGAAACACCATATATTTT	CASSSSPGNTIYF
TRBJ1-5	NA	TRBV18	NA	TGTGCCAGCTCACCACTGGCAGGAGAGGGTCAGCCCCAGCATTTT	CASSPLAGEGQPQHF
TRBJ2-7	few	TRBV6-1	TRBD2	TGTGCCAGCAGTGAAGGTAGCGGGGGATTCTACGAGCAGTACTTC	CASSEGSGGFYEQYF
TRBJ2-1	NA	TRBV28	NA	TGTGCCAGCAGTATTGTGGGGCAGCAGTTCTTC	CASSIVGQQFF
TRBJ1-5	NA	TRBV6-6	NA	TGTGCCAGCAGTTACGGGGGGGCGCCGCCCCAGCATTTT	CASSYGGAPPQHF
TRBJ2-1	NA	TRBV7-8	TRBD2	TGTGCCAGCAGCTTAGAACTAGCGGGGGGATACAATGAGCAGTTCTTC	CASSLELAGGYNEQFF
TRBJ2-2	NA	TRBV10-3	TRBD2	TGTGCCATCAGTGAGGCCGGACTAGGTAAGGGCACCGGGGAGCTGTTTTTT	CAISEAGLGKGTGELFF
TRBJ2-7	NA	TRBV18	NA	TGTGCCAGCTCACCGCTTGGGGACTTTACCTACGAGCAGTACTTC	CASSPLGDFTYEQYF
TRBJ1-2	few	TRBV2	NA	TGTGCCAGCAGTGAAGCCGGGAAAGCTAACTATGGCTACACCTTC	CASSEAGKANYGYTF
TRBJ2-7	NA	TRBV2	TRBD1	TGTGCCAGCAGTCGGGACAGGGGAAGGCACTCCTACGAGCAGTACTTC	CASSRDRGRHSYEQYF
TRBJ2-1	NA	TRBV27	NA	TGTGCCAGCGGCGACCTAGAGGCGGAGCATGAGCAGTTCTTC	CASGDLEAEHEQFF
TRBJ2-2	NA	TRBV3-1/TRBV3-2	TRBD2	TGTGCCGGATCTCGGGGACTAGCGAGGAACACCGGGGAGCTGTTTTTT	CAGSRGLARNTGELFF
TRBJ2-2	NA	TRBV7-2	NA	TGTGCCAGCAGCTTAGCGACGTTACGGGCCGGGGAGCTGTTTTTT	CASSLATLRAGELFF
TRBJ1-1	NA	TRBV5-6	TRBD1	TGTGCCAGCAGCCCAACAGGGGGCTGGACTGAAGCTTTCTTT	CASSPTGGWTEAFF
TRBJ1-2	NA	TRBV7-2	NA	TGTGCCAGCAGCTGGGGAGGGAATGGCTACACCTTC	CASSWGGNGYTF
TRBJ2-1	NA	TRBV5-4	TRBD1	TGTGCCAGCAGCCGGGCAGGGGGCCTCTACAATGAGCAGTTCTTC	CASSRAGGLYNEQFF
TRBJ1-1	NA	TRBV4-3	NA	TGCGCCAGCAGCCAAGATTCAGGAGGGTTTGAAGCTTTCTTT	CASSQDSGGFEAFF